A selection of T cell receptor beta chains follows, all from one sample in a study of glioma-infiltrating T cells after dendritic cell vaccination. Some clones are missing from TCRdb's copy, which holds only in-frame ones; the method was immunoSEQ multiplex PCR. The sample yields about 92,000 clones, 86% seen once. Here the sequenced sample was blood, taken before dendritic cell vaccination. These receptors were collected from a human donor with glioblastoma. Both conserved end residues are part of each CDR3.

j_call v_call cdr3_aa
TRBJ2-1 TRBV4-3 CASSQERGGYNEQFF
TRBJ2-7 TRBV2 CASGSDTYEQYF
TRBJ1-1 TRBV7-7 CASSLAGGYTEAFF
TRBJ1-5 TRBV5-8 CASRGGLHQPQHF
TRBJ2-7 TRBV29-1 CSATQAGEQYF
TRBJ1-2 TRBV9 CASSVEFGIGYTF
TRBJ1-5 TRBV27 CASSLRGSLSNQPQHF
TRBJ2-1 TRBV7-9 CASTLDGQGYNEQFF
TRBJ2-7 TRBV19 CASSELAGFSYEQYF
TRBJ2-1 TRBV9 CASSVVSGGYNEQFF
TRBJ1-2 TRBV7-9 CASSSPGTGRLYGYTF
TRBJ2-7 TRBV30 CAWSSLSVYEQYF
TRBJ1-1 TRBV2 CASKPPGRNTEAFF
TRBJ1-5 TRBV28 CASSGAGGGNQPQHF
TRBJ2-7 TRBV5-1 CASRTGYHEQYF
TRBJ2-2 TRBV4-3 CASSQDRGGYTGELFF
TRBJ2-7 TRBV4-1 CASSQDQVISYEQYF
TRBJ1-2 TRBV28 CASRPQGEGYGYTF
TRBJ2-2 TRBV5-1 CASSLEGTGGYGGELFF
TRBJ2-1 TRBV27 CASSSGTGDLGYNEQFF
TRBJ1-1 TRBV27 CASSLSQLNTEAFF
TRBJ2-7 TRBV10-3 CAISALEGEQYF
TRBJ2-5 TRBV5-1 CASSLETSGRRRTQYF
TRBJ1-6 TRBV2 CASHFLQGSPLHF
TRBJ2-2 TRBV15 CATSRVSGLATANTGELFF
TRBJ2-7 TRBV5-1 CASSLSAGGSYEQYF